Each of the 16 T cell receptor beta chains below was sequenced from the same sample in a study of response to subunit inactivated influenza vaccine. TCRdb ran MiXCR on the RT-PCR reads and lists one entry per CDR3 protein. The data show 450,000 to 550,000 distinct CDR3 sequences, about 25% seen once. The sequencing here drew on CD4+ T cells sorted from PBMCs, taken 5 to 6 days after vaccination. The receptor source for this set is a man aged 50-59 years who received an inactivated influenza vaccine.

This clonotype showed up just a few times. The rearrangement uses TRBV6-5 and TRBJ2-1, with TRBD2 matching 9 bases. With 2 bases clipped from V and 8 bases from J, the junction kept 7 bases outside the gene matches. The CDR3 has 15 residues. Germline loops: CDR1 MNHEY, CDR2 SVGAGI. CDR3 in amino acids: CASSYDASGIYEQFF. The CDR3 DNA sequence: TGTGCCAGCAGTTACGACGCTAGCGGGATCTATGAGCAGTTCTTC.

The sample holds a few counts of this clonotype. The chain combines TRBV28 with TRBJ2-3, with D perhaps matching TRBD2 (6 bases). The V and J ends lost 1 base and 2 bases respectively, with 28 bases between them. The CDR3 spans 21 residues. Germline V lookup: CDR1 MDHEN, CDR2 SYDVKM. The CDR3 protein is CASSLLSPSPGEPPHTDTQYF. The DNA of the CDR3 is TGTGCCAGCAGTTTATTGTCCCCAAGTCCGGGAGAGCCCCCCCACACAGATACGCAGTATTTT.

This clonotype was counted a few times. CDR3 bases: TGTGCCAGCAGCTTCGACGCGGTAGGGGGGACAGATACGCAGTATTTT. Its translation is CASSFDAVGGTDTQYF. The chain is built from TRBV11-2 and TRBJ2-3; D may be TRBD1 or TRBD2 (6 bases each). CDR1 is SGHAT and CDR2 is FQNNGV in the germline V gene. The V and J ends lost 3 bases and 3 bases respectively, with 16 bases between them. The CDR3 covers 16 residues.

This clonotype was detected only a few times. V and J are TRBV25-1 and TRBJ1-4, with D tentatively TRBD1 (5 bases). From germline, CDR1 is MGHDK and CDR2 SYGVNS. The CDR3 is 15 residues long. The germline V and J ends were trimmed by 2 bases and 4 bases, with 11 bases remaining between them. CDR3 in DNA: TGTGCCAGCAGTGAACAGGGCAGGAGTAATGAAAAACTGTTTTTT. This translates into CASSEQGRSNEKLFF.

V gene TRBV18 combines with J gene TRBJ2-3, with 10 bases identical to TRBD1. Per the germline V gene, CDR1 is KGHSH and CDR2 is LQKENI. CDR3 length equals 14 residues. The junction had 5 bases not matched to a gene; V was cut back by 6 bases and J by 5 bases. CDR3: CASSQTGGKDTQYF. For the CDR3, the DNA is TGTGCCAGCTCCCAGACAGGGGGCAAAGATACGCAGTATTTT.

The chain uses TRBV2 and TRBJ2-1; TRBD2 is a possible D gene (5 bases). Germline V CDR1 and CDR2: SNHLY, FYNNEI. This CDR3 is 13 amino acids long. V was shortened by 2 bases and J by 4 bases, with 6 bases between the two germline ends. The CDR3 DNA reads TGTGCCAGCAGTGAATGGGAGTACAATGAGCAGTTCTTC. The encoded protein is CASSEWEYNEQFF.

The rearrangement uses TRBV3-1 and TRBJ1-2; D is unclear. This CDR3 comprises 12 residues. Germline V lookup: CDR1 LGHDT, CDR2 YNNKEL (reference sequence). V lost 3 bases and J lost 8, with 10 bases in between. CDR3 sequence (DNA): TGTGCCAGCAGCCACGGCTTGGGGGGCTACACCTTC. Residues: CASSHGLGGYTF.

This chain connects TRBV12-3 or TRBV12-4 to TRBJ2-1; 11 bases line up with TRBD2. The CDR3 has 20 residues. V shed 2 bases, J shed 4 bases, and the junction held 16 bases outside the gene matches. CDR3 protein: CASSLILAGGSESVYNEQFF. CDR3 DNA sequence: TGTGCCAGCAGTTTAATCCTAGCGGGAGGTTCGGAGTCGGTTTACAATGAGCAGTTCTTC.

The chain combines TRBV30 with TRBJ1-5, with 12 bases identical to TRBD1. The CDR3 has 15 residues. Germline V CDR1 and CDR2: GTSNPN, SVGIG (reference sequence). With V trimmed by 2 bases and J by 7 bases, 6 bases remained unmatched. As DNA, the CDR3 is TGTGCCTGGAGTCCGGGGACAGGGGGCTACCAGCCCCAGCATTTT. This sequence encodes CAWSPGTGGYQPQHF.

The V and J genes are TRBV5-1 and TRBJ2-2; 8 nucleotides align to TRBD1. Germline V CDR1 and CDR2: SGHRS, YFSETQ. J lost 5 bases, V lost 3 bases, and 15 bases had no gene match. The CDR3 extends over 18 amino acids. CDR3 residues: CASSSSRGRLATTGELFF. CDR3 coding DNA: TGCGCCAGCAGCTCAAGCAGGGGGCGGCTGGCCACGACCGGGGAGCTGTTTTTT.

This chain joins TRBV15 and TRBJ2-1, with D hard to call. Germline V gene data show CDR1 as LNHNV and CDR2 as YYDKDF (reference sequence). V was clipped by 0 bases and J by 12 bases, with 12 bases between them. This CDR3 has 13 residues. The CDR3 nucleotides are TGTGCCACCAGCAGAGAGCCTTCAGGTATGCAGTTCTTC. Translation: CATSREPSGMQFF.

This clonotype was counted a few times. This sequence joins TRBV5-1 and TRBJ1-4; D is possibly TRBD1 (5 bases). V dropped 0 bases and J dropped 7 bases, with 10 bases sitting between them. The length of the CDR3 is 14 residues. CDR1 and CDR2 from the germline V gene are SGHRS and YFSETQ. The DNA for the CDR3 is TGCGCCAGCAGCTTGGCGGGGGAGGCTGAAAAACTGTTTTTT. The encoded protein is CASSLAGEAEKLFF.

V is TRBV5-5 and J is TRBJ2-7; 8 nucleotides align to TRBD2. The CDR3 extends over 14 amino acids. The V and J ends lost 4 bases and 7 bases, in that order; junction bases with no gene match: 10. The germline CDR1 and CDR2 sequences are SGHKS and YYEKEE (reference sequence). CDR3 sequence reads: CASSKPPGGEEQYF. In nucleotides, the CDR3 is TGTGCCAGCAGCAAACCACCCGGGGGGGAAGAGCAGTACTTC.

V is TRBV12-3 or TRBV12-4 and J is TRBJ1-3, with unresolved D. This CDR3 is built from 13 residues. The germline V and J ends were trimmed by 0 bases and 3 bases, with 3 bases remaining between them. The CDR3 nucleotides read TGTGCCAGCAGTTTAGCGCTTGGAAACACCATATATTTT. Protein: CASSLALGNTIYF.

CDR3 sequence (DNA): TGTGCCAGCAGCTTGGAAACAGCCGCGAACACCGGGGAGCTGTTTTTT. It codes for CASSLETAANTGELFF. The V call is TRBV7-6, the J call TRBJ2-2; no clear D. The germline CDR1 and CDR2 sequences are SGHVS and FNYEAQ. V lost 3 bases, J lost 0 bases, and 11 bases lay in between. This CDR3 has 16 amino acids.

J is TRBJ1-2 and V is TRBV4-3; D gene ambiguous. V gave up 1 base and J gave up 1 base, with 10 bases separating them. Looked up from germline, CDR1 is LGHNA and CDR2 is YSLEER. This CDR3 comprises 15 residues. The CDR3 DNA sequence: TGCGCCAGCAGCCAAGGTTGGGGAGATAACTATGGCTACACCTTC. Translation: CASSQGWGDNYGYTF.